This note documents a single T cell receptor (beta chain) sequence. The target antigen is unknown. This sample is part of a study of T cell responses to AZD1222 COVID-19 vaccine. Study-level points and caveats: At baseline, just five to seven AZD1222 recipients tested seropositive. Close to half of all spike-specific TCRs reportedly target regions of the variants that are unmutated.

Assay used: immunoSEQ multiplex PCR; TCRdb lists only in-frame clones, some missing. The sample lists 150,000 to 190,000 clones; approximately 91% were seen once. CDR1 and CDR2 from the germline V gene are SGHDT and YYEEEE. The length of the CDR3 is 15 residues. Trimming shortened V by 5 bases and J by 10 bases, and 22 bases separated the two germline ends. This sample comprised peripheral blood, obtained 28 days after the second AZD1222 dose. The rearrangement uses TRBV5-6 and TRBJ2-1, with a tentative D call TRBD1 (6 bases). The sequence derives from an adult who received the AZD1222 COVID-19 vaccine. The CDR3 DNA reads as TGTGCCAGCAGTTACGAGCCGGGACAACGAGGAGAGCAGTTCTTC. It yields the protein CASSYEPGQRGEQFF.